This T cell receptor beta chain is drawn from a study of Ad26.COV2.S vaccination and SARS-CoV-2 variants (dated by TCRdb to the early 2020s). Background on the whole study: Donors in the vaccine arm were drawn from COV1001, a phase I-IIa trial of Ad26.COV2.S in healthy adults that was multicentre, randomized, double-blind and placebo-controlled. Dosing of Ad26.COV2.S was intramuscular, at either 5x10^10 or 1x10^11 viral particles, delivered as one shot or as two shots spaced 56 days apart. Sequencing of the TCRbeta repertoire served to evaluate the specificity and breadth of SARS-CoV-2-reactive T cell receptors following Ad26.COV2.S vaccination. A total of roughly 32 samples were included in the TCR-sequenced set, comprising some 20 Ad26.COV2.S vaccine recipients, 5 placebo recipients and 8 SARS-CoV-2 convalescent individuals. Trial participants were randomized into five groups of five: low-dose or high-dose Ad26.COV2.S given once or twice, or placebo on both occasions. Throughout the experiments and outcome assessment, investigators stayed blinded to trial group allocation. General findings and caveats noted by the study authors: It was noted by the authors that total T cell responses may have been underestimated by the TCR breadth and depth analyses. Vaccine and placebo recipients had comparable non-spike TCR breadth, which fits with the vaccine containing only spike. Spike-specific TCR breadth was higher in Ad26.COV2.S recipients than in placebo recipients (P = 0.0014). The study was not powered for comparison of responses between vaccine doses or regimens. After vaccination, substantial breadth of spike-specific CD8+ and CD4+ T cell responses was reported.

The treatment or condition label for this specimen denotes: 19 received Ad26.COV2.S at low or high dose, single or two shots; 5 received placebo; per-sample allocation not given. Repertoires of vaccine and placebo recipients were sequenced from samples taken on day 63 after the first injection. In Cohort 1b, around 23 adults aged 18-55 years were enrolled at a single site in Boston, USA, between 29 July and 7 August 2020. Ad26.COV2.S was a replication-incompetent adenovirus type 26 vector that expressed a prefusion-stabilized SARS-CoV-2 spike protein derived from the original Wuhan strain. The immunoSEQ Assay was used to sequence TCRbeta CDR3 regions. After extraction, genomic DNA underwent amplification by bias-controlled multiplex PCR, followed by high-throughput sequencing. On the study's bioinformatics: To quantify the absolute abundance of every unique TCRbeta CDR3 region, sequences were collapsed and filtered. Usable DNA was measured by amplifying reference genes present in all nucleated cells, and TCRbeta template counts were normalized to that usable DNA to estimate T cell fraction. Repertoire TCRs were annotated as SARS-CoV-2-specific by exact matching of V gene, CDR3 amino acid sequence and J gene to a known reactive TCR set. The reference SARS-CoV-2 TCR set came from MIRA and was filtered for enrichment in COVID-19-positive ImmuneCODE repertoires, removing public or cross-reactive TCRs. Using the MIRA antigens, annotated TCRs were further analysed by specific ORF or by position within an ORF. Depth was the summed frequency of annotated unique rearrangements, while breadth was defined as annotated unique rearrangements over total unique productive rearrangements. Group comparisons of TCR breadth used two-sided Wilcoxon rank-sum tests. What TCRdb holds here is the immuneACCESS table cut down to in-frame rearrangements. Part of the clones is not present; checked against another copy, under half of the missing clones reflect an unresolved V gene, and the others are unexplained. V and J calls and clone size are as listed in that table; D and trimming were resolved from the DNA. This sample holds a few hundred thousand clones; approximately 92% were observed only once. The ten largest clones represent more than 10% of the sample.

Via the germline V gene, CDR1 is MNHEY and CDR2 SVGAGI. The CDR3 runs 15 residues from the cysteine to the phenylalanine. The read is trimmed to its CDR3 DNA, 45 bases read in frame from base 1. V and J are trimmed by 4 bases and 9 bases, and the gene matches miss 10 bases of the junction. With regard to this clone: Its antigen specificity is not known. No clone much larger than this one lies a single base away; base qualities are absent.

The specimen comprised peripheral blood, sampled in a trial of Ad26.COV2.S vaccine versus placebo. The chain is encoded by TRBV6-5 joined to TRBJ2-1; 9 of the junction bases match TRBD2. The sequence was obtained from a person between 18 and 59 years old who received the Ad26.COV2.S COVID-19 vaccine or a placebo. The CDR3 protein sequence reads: CASSLPTSGRGEQFF. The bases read TGTGCCAGCAGTTTACCGACTAGCGGAAGGGGTGAGCAGTTCTTC.